The TCR beta chain under discussion was sequenced for a study of blood T cell repertoires in COVID-19. The wider study: The samples span acute and convalescent COVID-19 from the United States, Italy and Spain.

Participants came from fewer than 25 US areas, aged about 18 to 100 years. Each participant's cohort was designated according to participant-reported clinical history. As processed by the authors: Estimates of nucleated cell counts were drawn from the amplification of reference gene primers. Some clones are missing from TCRdb's copy, which holds only in-frame ones; the method was immunoSEQ multiplex PCR. For V, J and clone size, that table is used; D and trimming come from the DNA. The data show roughly 160,000 clones, about 88% seen once. The specimen was PBMCs or T cells enriched from blood (not recorded which). This clonotype was obtained from a woman aged 45-65 years who had recovered from COVID-19.

DNA for the CDR3: TGTGCCAGTAGTATGAACAGGGAAAGGTATGGCTACACCTTC. It specifies CASSMNRERYGYTF. The chain employs TRBV19 and TRBJ1-2; TRBD1 might be the D (6 bases). There are 14 residues in the CDR3. Trimming shortened V by 3 bases and J by 5 bases, and 13 bases separated the two germline ends. Germline values: CDR1 LNHDA, CDR2 SQIVND (reference sequence).